This T cell receptor (beta chain) came from a study of shared clonotypes between healthy human individuals. Produced via immunoSEQ multiplex PCR; TCRdb's table is partial and in-frame only. The sample contains over 700,000 clones, 72% of which appear only once. Study-wide results and limits: Among the subsets, naive ones generally showed larger estimated richness than memory ones.

In regard to this clone: The antigen is not known.

This CDR3 is 15 amino acids long. V lost 3 bases to trimming and J lost 2 bases; unmatched junction nucleotides: 2. From germline, CDR1 is SGHVS and CDR2 FNYEAQ. The chain uses TRBV7-6 and TRBJ2-7; 12 bases line up with TRBD2. This clonotype was obtained from a woman aged 25 to 45 in good health. The sample was memory CD4+ T cells sorted from blood. Noted subset: CD45RA-negative fraction. CDR3 sequence (DNA): TGTGCCAGCAGCTTGACTAGCGGGAGTACCTACGAGCAGTACTTC. Its translation: CASSLTSGSTYEQYF.